The 19 T cell receptor beta chains below all came from one sample that was sequenced in a study of blood T cell repertoires in COVID-19. Using immunoSEQ multiplex PCR, the repertoire was profiled, and TCRdb retains in-frame clones only, with some absent. The sample contains some 330,000 clones, nearly 90% of which appear only once. The sample consisted of peripheral blood. These receptors were obtained from a woman aged 30 to 39 with COVID-19, enrolled during active disease.

This sequence joins TRBV19 and TRBJ1-4, with unresolved D. The CDR3 has 14 amino acids. Germline loops: CDR1 LNHDA, CDR2 SQIVND (reference sequence). V dropped 7 bases and J dropped 8 bases, with 17 bases sitting between them. CDR3 in amino acids: CASNFAPSREKLFF. The DNA for the CDR3 is TGTGCCAGTAACTTCGCGCCCTCTCGGGAAAAACTGTTTTTT.

The V call is TRBV6-5, the J call TRBJ1-4, with D maybe TRBD1 (6 bases). The CDR3 is 15 residues long. CDR1 and CDR2 from the germline V gene are MNHEY and SVGAGI. V gave up 5 bases and J gave up 4 bases, with 14 bases separating them. The CDR3 nucleotides are TGTGCCAGCAGTCCCACAGGGCTGGATAATGAAAAACTGTTTTTT. Protein: CASSPTGLDNEKLFF.

V is TRBV6-2 or TRBV6-3 and J is TRBJ1-6; D call uncertain. The CDR3 runs 16 residues. The ends were cut back, 4 bases at V and 2 bases at J, with 12 bases in the middle. Germline V gene lookup returns CDR1 MNHEY and CDR2 SVGEGT. CDR3 sequence (DNA): TGTGCCAGCAGTTCCGTTGGTACGGCCTATAATTCACCCCTCCACTTT. Protein sequence: CASSSVGTAYNSPLHF.

The V gene is TRBV28, the J gene TRBJ1-2, with 9 bases fitting TRBD1. CDR1 is MDHEN, CDR2 SYDVKM, per germline. The CDR3 totals 13 residues. The junction had 5 bases not matched to a gene; V was cut back by 2 bases and J by 10 bases. CDR3 protein: CASSLADRGFYTF. CDR3 nucleotides: TGTGCCAGCAGTTTAGCGGACAGGGGATTCTACACCTTC.

V gene TRBV4-1 combines with J gene TRBJ1-2; 8 positions match TRBD1. The ends lost 5 bases at V and 1 base at J; junction bases unmatched: 12. The CDR3 runs 17 residues. Germline assignment: CDR1 MGHRA and CDR2 YSYEKL. The CDR3 DNA follows: TGCGCCAGCAGCGACCGAGGACAGGGCCAAATTAACTATGGCTACACCTTC. Protein: CASSDRGQGQINYGYTF.

The V gene is TRBV6-4, the J gene TRBJ2-3; 7 nucleotides agree with TRBD2. From germline, CDR1 is MRHNA and CDR2 SNTAGT. This CDR3 is built from 14 residues. The V segment lost 3 bases and the J segment 4 bases; nucleotides outside the gene matches: 4. As DNA, the CDR3 is TGTGCCAGCAGTGAGGGGGAGGGATCAGATACGCAGTATTTT. As protein: CASSEGEGSDTQYF.

V gene TRBV5-4 combines with J gene TRBJ2-5, with D maybe TRBD1 (5 bases). Germline CDR1 is SGHNT and CDR2 is YYREEE (reference sequence). V shed 0 bases and J shed 0 bases, with 9 bases lying between them. The CDR3 has 15 residues. CDR3 in amino acids: CASSLDFRDQETQYF. In DNA, the CDR3 is TGTGCCAGCAGCTTGGATTTCAGGGACCAAGAGACCCAGTACTTC. The full variable domain, rest sourced from reference TRBV5-4 and TRBJ2-5, is ETGVTQSPTHLIKTRGQQVTLRCSSQSGHNTVSWYQQALGQGPQFIFQYYREEENGRGNFPPRFSGLQFPNYSSELNVNALELDDSALYLCASSLDFRDQETQYFGPGTRLLVL.

The chain carries TRBV7-9 and TRBJ1-2; no firm D call. Germline CDR1 SEHNR, CDR2 FQNEAQ (reference sequence). V lost 3 bases, J lost 0 bases, and 8 bases lay in between. The CDR3 loop spans 14 amino acids. For the CDR3, the DNA is TGTGCCAGCAGCTTTGCCAGTGCTAACTATGGCTACACCTTC. This encodes CASSFASANYGYTF.

The chain uses TRBV28 and TRBJ1-2, with 7 bases fitting TRBD1. CDR3 length: 14 amino acids. Per germline, CDR1 MDHEN and CDR2 SYDVKM. V shed 6 bases and J 5 bases; nucleotides not matched to a gene: 9. DNA for the CDR3: TGTGCCAGCAGCCCGGGACAGAGGGCTTATGGCTACACCTTC. Translation gives CASSPGQRAYGYTF.

This clone was seen a few times. V and J are TRBV15 and TRBJ2-1; no firm D call. Germline CDR1 is LNHNV and CDR2 is YYDKDF (reference sequence). Trimming removed 0 bases from V and 2 bases from J, with 8 bases in between. The CDR3 is made up of 15 amino acids. In DNA form, the CDR3 reads TGTGCCACCAGCAGAGAAATAGCCACCTACAATGAGCAGTTCTTC. Residues: CATSREIATYNEQFF.

The V gene is TRBV9, the J gene TRBJ1-6, with D possibly TRBD1 on 5 matching bases. Trimming removed 5 bases at V and 5 bases at J, with 11 bases between. Germline V gene sequence: CDR1 SGDLS, CDR2 YYNGEE. The CDR3 has 14 amino acids. As DNA, the CDR3 is TGTGCCAGCAGACGGGGGGTAAATAATTCACCCCTCCACTTT. It is translated as CASRRGVNNSPLHF.

Remarks on this clone: The same CDR3 arises from other DNA sequences in this sample as well. This chain uses TRBV19 with TRBJ1-1; 8 nucleotides agree with TRBD1. The CDR3 consists of 14 residues. V lost 5 bases to trimming and J lost 1 base; unmatched junction nucleotides: 3. The germline V gene encodes CDR1 LNHDA and CDR2 SQIVND (reference sequence). CDR3 amino acids: CASSSDRGNTEAFF. As DNA, the CDR3 is TGTGCCAGTAGTTCAGACAGGGGGAACACTGAAGCTTTCTTT.

The chain joins TRBV5-1 to TRBJ1-1, with TRBD1 identical over 7 bases. CDR3 length equals 16 residues. After removal of 2 bases from V and 0 bases from J, the junction contained 7 bases not matched to a gene. Germline-derived CDR1 and CDR2 are SGHRS and YFSETQ. The CDR3 nucleotides are TGCGCCAGCAGCTTCATGACAGGGAGTATGAACACTGAAGCTTTCTTT. This gives the protein CASSFMTGSMNTEAFF.

The V and J genes are TRBV4-1 and TRBJ2-1; tentatively, D is TRBD1 (5 bases). This CDR3 region has 14 residues. In germline, CDR1 is MGHRA, CDR2 YSYEKL. Deletions cut 2 bases from V and 7 bases from J, with 12 bases between. CDR3 amino acids: CASSQRGTANEQFF. The CDR3, as DNA: TGCGCCAGCAGCCAAAGGGGAACAGCTAATGAGCAGTTCTTC.

A single count supports this clone. CDR3 protein: CASSQKGLEGGYTF. CDR3 sequence (DNA): TGTGCCAGCAGCCAGAAAGGACTAGAAGGTGGCTACACCTTC. The V gene is TRBV2, the J gene TRBJ1-2; D uncertain. Germline assignment: CDR1 SNHLY and CDR2 FYNNEI. Trimming pared 6 bases from V and 7 bases from J, leaving 18 bases between. The CDR3 covers 14 residues.

V gene TRBV27 combines with J gene TRBJ1-6, with TRBD1 as a possible D gene (6 bases). The CDR3 totals 15 residues. Trimming removed 0 bases at V and 7 bases at J, with 10 bases between. Germline V gives CDR1 MNHEY, CDR2 SMNVEV (reference sequence). The CDR3: CASSLSGTTNSPLHF. CDR3 nucleotide sequence: TGTGCCAGCAGTTTATCCGGGACAACAAATTCACCCCTCCACTTT.

As for this clone: A read error may explain this, as a much larger clone is one base away. The V call is TRBV7-9, the J call TRBJ1-2; 8 bases agree with TRBD1. CDR3 length: 13 residues. J gave up 6 bases and V 5 bases, and 5 bases lay outside the gene matches. Germline loops: CDR1 SEHNR, CDR2 FQNEAQ (reference sequence). CDR3 sequence: CASSPDRGDGYTF. For the CDR3, the DNA is TGTGCCAGCAGCCCCGACAGGGGAGATGGCTACACCTTC. The full variable domain, in which reference TRBV7-9 and TRBJ1-2 provide the parts outside the CDR3, is DTGVSQNPRHKITKRGQNVTFRCDPISEHNRLYWYRQTLGQGPEFLTYFQNEAQLEKSRLLSDRFSAERPKGSFSTLEIQRTEQGDSAMYLCASSPDRGDGYTFGSGTRLTVV.

The chain couples TRBV19 to TRBJ2-7, with no clear D. The CDR3 is 13 residues long. V gave up 3 bases and J gave up 7 bases, with 13 bases separating them. The germline gives CDR1 LNHDA, CDR2 SQIVND (reference sequence). The CDR3 coding sequence is TGTGCCAGTAGTATGTCCGGGTCGAAAGAGCAGTACGTC. Translating gives CASSMSGSKEQYV.

In nucleotides, the CDR3 is TGTGCCAGCAGCCTTGATGCGGGGGCGAACACCGGGGAGCTGTTTTTT. Residues: CASSLDAGANTGELFF. This chain connects TRBV5-4 to TRBJ2-2; 7 nucleotides line up with TRBD2. The CDR3 consists of 16 residues. Germline-derived CDR1 and CDR2 are SGHNT and YYREEE (reference sequence). Losses at the gene ends were 4 bases for V and 0 bases for J; bases not matched to a gene: 6.